One T cell receptor beta chain is described in this entry. This clonotype was picked up many times. What this receptor recognizes is not known. The input lacks base qualities; no much larger clone sits a single base away. The method behind the library was 3' RACE. TCR libraries were generated from RNA by a 3' RACE protocol incorporating unique molecular identifiers so that PCR amplification bias could be corrected. Up to about 12 amplicon libraries were pooled and sequenced on an Illumina MiSeq with v2 2x250 paired-end chemistry. In the source study's methods: Decombinator was used to process the reads, assigning V and J genes and CDR3 and applying barcode-based correction of errors and PCR bias. Before Gini coefficients were calculated with the R ineq package, the repertoires were subsampled to the same depth. CDR3 similarity was assessed with GLIPH, Hamming distance and a shared triplet metric. The public reads were quality trimmed at Q25 with fastp and then assembled into clones with MiXCR by TCRdb, keeping productive beta chains. Every distinct CDR3 protein forms one entry, paired with its most common genes and DNA. V and J calls and clone size were set by TCRdb, not the authors. A total of around 47,000 distinct CDR3 sequences appear in this sample, around 4.5% of them only once. Together, the top ten hold 0.55% to 0.85% of the sample.

Reading the label with the study, this specimen's treatment or condition is: PENTA 11 planned treatment interruption arm or continuous ART arm. The participants, all children from the United Kingdom aged 2 to 15 years, had been on at least three-drug ART for a minimum of 24 weeks. Cryopreserved PBMCs with at least 5 million viable cells were required; a few candidate patients were excluded for low viable PBMC yield. Naive CD4+ CD45RA+ CD45RO- T cells were FACS-sorted from thawed PBMCs on a FACSAria III cell sorter. After sorting, cells were fixed, and RNA was extracted with the RNeasy FFPE kit and then with the RNeasy Micro kit. These data belong to a study of HIV-infected children after antiretroviral therapy interruption (dated by TCRdb to the late 2010s). About the full investigation: Eight children, all with CD4+ count above 500 and viral load below 50 copies/ml, were included, of whom four were on planned treatment interruption and four were on continuous treatment. In the continuous-treatment arm, samples from corresponding weeks 0, 48 and 150 were analyzed. Exposure to EBV and CMV had been recorded for most participating children. Alongside measurements of thymic output, TCR repertoires of children on planned treatment interruption were compared with TCR repertoires of children on continuous antiretroviral treatment. The interruption group had a median age of roughly 9.5 years, compared with about 8 years in the continuous treatment group. For the interruption arm, samples were taken at week 0, at week 12, at the end of interruption (week 24 or 48), and roughly 3 years after the study ended. General findings and caveats noted by the study authors: In naive CD4+ repertoires of PTI patients, CDR3 sharing between time points fell after interruption began; many sequences were shared between end of interruption and 3 years later. The small number of patients is a limitation, and caution is needed when interpreting the data. The naive CD4+ Gini coefficient rose by the end of treatment interruption, suggesting clonal expansion, and returned to baseline by 3 years. Minor non-naive CD45RA+ populations such as EMRA or stem memory cells might have been included among the sorted CD45RA+ naive cells.

From V the trimming removes 7 bases and from J it removes 8 bases, while the gene matches leave 14 bases of the junction unaccounted for. CDR1 and CDR2 are drawn from the germline V gene (reference sequence): MNHEY, SMNVEV. The CDR3 contains 16 residues, cysteine and phenylalanine counted. The DNA shown is the 48-base CDR3, in frame from base 1. The chain is made from TRBV27 and TRBJ2-3, with 11 junctional bases fitting TRBD1. This material consisted of CD45RA+ CD4+ T cells from PBMCs, pooled from several time points, taken from a donor given antiretroviral therapy, either interrupted or continuous. Reading the label with the study, this specimen's cell subset or site is: naive CD4+ CD45RA+ CD45RO- T cells. The source of this sequence is a pool of human donors with HIV. Here the CDR3 is given as CASNPGWDRGFGTQYF. The nucleotide sequence is TGTGCCAGCAACCCAGGTTGGGACAGGGGGTTTGGTACGCAGTATTTT.